A selection of T cell receptor beta chains follows, all from one sample in a study of T cell repertoires in cytomegalovirus infection. TCRdb re-called the reads through MiXCR, storing one row per CDR3 protein. This table holds fewer than 300,000 distinct CDR3 sequences, 25% found once. The specimen was PBMCs. Receptors were obtained from a human donor in good health (CMV status not recorded). Some clones in this sample may be carry-over from other donors' samples. Both conserved end residues are part of each CDR3. The D gene is left open where the match is weak. Some rows mark clone size as missing; the rest say once, few, many or name a class of expanded clone.

j_gene,abundance,v_gene,d_gene,CDR3nt,CDR3aa
TRBJ2-7,few,TRBV28,TRBD2,TGTGCCAGCAGACCTCCGGGACTAGCTTTCTCCTACGAGCAGTACTTC,CASRPPGLAFSYEQYF
TRBJ2-3,few,TRBV18,.,TGTGCCAGCTCACCAGCGGGGGCGGACACAGATACGCAGTATTTT,CASSPAGADTDTQYF
TRBJ1-2,many,TRBV7-8,.,TGTGCCAGCAGCTTAGCGCTAGGGAGCCGGGGCTACACCTTC,CASSLALGSRGYTF
TRBJ1-4,.,TRBV12-3/TRBV12-4,.,TGTGCCAGCAGTTTGGGGGTCCCAACTAATGAAAAACTGTTTTTT,CASSLGVPTNEKLFF
TRBJ2-3,.,TRBV7-3,TRBD2,TGTGCCAGCAGCGACGGACTAGCGGGGACAGATACGCAGTATTTT,CASSDGLAGTDTQYF
TRBJ2-7,few,TRBV5-6,TRBD1,TGTGCCAGCAGCGCCGACAGGGGAAGTGGCTACGAGCAGTACTTC,CASSADRGSGYEQYF
TRBJ2-7,few,TRBV7-9,TRBD2,TGTGCCAGCAGCTTAACTAGCGGGACCGCCTACGAGCAGTACTTC,CASSLTSGTAYEQYF
TRBJ2-3,once,TRBV6-5,TRBD2,TGTGCCAGCAGTTCCCCCCCCGGGACTAGCGCAAGAAGCACAGATACGCAGTATTTT,CASSSPPGTSARSTDTQYF
TRBJ1-4,few,TRBV20-1,.,TGCAGTGCAAACCTCGGGGGGAGAAATGAAAAACTGTTTTTT,CSANLGGRNEKLFF
TRBJ2-5,many,TRBV7-2,TRBD1,TGTGCCAGCAGCTTAAATCGGGTGGGGACAGGAGAGACCCAGTACTTC,CASSLNRVGTGETQYF
TRBJ2-3,.,TRBV7-2,.,TGTGCCAGCAGCTTATTTAGGGGCGATACGCAGTATTTT,CASSLFRGDTQYF
TRBJ2-3,.,TRBV11-2,TRBD2,TGTGCCAGCAGCTTAGATCGGGGGGGAAAGACAGATACGCAGTATTTT,CASSLDRGGKTDTQYF
TRBJ2-2,many,TRBV6-2/TRBV6-3,TRBD1,TGTGCCAGCAGTGGCCGGGACAGGGGTACCGGGGAGCTGTTTTTT,CASSGRDRGTGELFF
TRBJ2-1,few,TRBV11-2,TRBD2,TGTGCCAGCAGCTTTAGCGGGAGAACCTACAATGAGCAGTTCTTC,CASSFSGRTYNEQFF
TRBJ2-1,.,TRBV5-1,.,TGCGCCAGCAGCTTGACAGGGAAATTCTCCTACAATGAGCAGTTCTTC,CASSLTGKFSYNEQFF
TRBJ1-2,once,TRBV7-8,.,TGTGCCAGCAGCCCTTACGGGACGGCCTATGGCTACACCTTC,CASSPYGTAYGYTF
TRBJ2-1,many,TRBV7-2,TRBD2,TGTGCCAGCAGCTTTAGCGGGCTATGGGAGGTCTTC,CASSFSGLWEVF
TRBJ2-2,many,TRBV7-2,.,TGTGCCAGCAGCCCGGTTCGACTAGTTCAAACCGGGGAGCTGTTTTTT,CASSPVRLVQTGELFF
TRBJ2-1,few,TRBV7-2,.,TGTGCCAGCAGCTCCAGGAACAATGAGCAGTTCTTC,CASSSRNNEQFF
TRBJ1-5,.,TRBV7-9,.,TGTGCCAGCAGTCTTGGCAGGGTCCAGCCCCAGCATTTT,CASSLGRVQPQHF
TRBJ2-5,.,TRBV5-1,.,TGCGCCAGCAGCTTGGTGGCAGGGCCCGCGGAGGAGACCCAGTACTTC,CASSLVAGPAEETQYF
TRBJ1-2,.,TRBV6-2/TRBV6-3,.,TGTGCCAGCAGTCATTACGATTCTAACTATGGCTACACCTTC,CASSHYDSNYGYTF
TRBJ2-7,.,TRBV29-1,.,TGCAGCGGTATCAGGGGTCCCTACGAGCAGTACTTC,CSGIRGPYEQYF
TRBJ2-7,.,TRBV28,.,TGTGCCAGCAGTTACCAGGGTTTAACCTACGAGCAGTACTTC,CASSYQGLTYEQYF
TRBJ2-1,few,TRBV28,TRBD2,TGTGCCACTCTGGGCGGGAGATTCAATGAGCAGTTCTTC,CATLGGRFNEQFF
TRBJ1-2,few,TRBV12-3/TRBV12-4,TRBD1,TGTGCCAGCAGGTCCGGACAGGGGATCTATGGCTACACCTTC,CASRSGQGIYGYTF
TRBJ2-5,few,TRBV11-2,TRBD1,TGTGCCAGCAGCCACAGGGGTCAGTTAGAGACCCAGTACTTC,CASSHRGQLETQYF
TRBJ2-1,few,TRBV5-6,TRBD2,TGTGCCAGCGCGTCTTCCGGGACTAGCAGGGCCTACAATGAGCAGTTCTTC,CASASSGTSRAYNEQFF
TRBJ1-1,few,TRBV29-1,.,TGCAGCGTTTCCGACCCTACGGTGAACACTGAAGCTTTCTTT,CSVSDPTVNTEAFF
TRBJ1-1,.,TRBV29-1,.,TGCAGCGTTGCGGGCAGGGTGAACACTGAAGCTTTCTTT,CSVAGRVNTEAFF
TRBJ2-5,.,TRBV7-2,.,TGTGCCAGCTCCAGGGGGGTCGGGGAGACCCAGTACTTC,CASSRGVGETQYF
TRBJ2-7,few,TRBV5-1,.,TGCGCCAGCAGCCGCGGCGGGGATTATGGCCACGAGCAGTACTTC,CASSRGGDYGHEQYF
TRBJ1-1,.,TRBV2,.,TGTGCCAGCAGTCGACGACCGAACACTGAAGCTTTCTTT,CASSRRPNTEAFF
TRBJ1-1,many,TRBV6-1,.,TGTGCCAGCAGTGATAACAGTGAAGCTTTCTTT,CASSDNSEAFF
TRBJ2-7,few,TRBV7-8,.,TGTGCCAGCAGCTTAGTACAGGGTCCCTCGGGTGAGCAGTACTTC,CASSLVQGPSGEQYF
TRBJ2-5,.,TRBV10-3,.,TGTGCCATCAGTGAGGGCAGGGGAGAACAAGAGACCCAGTACTTC,CAISEGRGEQETQYF
TRBJ2-3,many,TRBV7-9,TRBD2,TGTGCCAGCAGCTTATACCGACTAGCGGGAGCCCCGAAACAAGATACGCAGTATTTT,CASSLYRLAGAPKQDTQYF
TRBJ2-7,many,TRBV12-3/TRBV12-4,TRBD1,TGTGCCAGCAGTTGGACAGGGCTATACGAGCAGTACTTC,CASSWTGLYEQYF
TRBJ2-7,many,TRBV28,.,TGTGCCAGCAGACCCCCCCCCACGGGCGAGCAGTACTTC,CASRPPPTGEQYF
TRBJ1-2,.,TRBV5-6,.,TGTGCCAGCAGCCTCTCGGCAGGAGGGAGCTACACCTTC,CASSLSAGGSYTF
TRBJ2-5,many,TRBV7-6,.,TGTGCCAGCAGCTACGGGAACCAAGAGACCCAGTACTTC,CASSYGNQETQYF
TRBJ2-1,few,TRBV6-2/TRBV6-3,.,TGTGCCAGCAGGAGCAGGACGCCCTACAATGAGCAGTTCTTC,CASRSRTPYNEQFF
TRBJ2-3,once,TRBV27,.,TGTGCCAGCAGTTTGGCGTACTACACAGATACGCAGTATTTT,CASSLAYYTDTQYF
TRBJ2-6,many,TRBV6-2/TRBV6-3,.,TGTGCCAGCGGTAGTAGGATCTGGCTTGCCTCTGGGGCCAACGTCCTGACTTTC,CASGSRIWLASGANVLTF
TRBJ2-2,many,TRBV7-2,.,TGTGCCAGCAGCTTCCGGACGGTTATACTCACCGGGGAGCTGTTTTTT,CASSFRTVILTGELFF
TRBJ2-7,few,TRBV10-2,.,TGCGCCAGCAGTGTCGGGACGATGGGCCGGGAGCAGTACTTC,CASSVGTMGREQYF
TRBJ2-7,many,TRBV7-2,.,TGTGCCAGCAGCCCAAGGGGAGTAGACGAGCAGTACTTC,CASSPRGVDEQYF
TRBJ2-1,.,TRBV11-2,TRBD2,TGTGCCAGCAGCGTGGGGACTAGCGGCTACAATGAGCAGTTCTTC,CASSVGTSGYNEQFF
TRBJ1-3,.,TRBV7-8,.,TGTGCCAGCAGCTTAGGCTCAAACACCATATATTTT,CASSLGSNTIYF
TRBJ1-1,.,TRBV2,.,TGTGCCAGCAGCGCCTGGGGGGGGGCCGTCACTGAAGCTTTCTTT,CASSAWGGAVTEAFF